Listed below are T cell receptor beta chains from one sample, sequenced in a study of cytomegalovirus exposure and HLA in healthy donors. Data came from immunoSEQ multiplex PCR; TCRdb stores just in-frame clones and leaves some out. This table holds around 180,000 clones, 70% to 80% found once. Input material: PBMCs. The origin of the receptors is a woman between 50 and 59 years old in good health and CMV-seronegative. Both conserved end residues are part of each CDR3. The order of the fields is D gene, clone size, J gene, V gene, CDR3 protein, CDR3 DNA. A D gene is named only where the DNA matches it firmly. Clone size is given for some rows only: seen once, a few or many times, or a class if the clone is expanded.

d_gene: .; abundance: .; j_gene: TRBJ2-7; v_gene: TRBV11-1; CDR3aa: CASSLATVNGNEQYF; CDR3nt: TGTGCCAGCAGCTTAGCGACCGTAAACGGGAACGAGCAGTACTTC
d_gene: TRBD1; abundance: .; j_gene: TRBJ1-2; v_gene: TRBV7-9; CDR3aa: CSSSPDRVYGYTF; CDR3nt: TGTTCCAGCAGCCCGGACAGGGTGTATGGCTACACCTTC
d_gene: .; abundance: .; j_gene: TRBJ2-7; v_gene: TRBV18; CDR3aa: CASSFAGASDF; CDR3nt: TGTGCCAGCTCTTTCGCGGGGGCATCAGACTTC
d_gene: TRBD1; abundance: .; j_gene: TRBJ2-7; v_gene: TRBV10-3; CDR3aa: CATGEVGTGVLEQYF; CDR3nt: TGTGCCACCGGAGAGGTAGGGACAGGGGTTCTCGAGCAGTACTTC
d_gene: TRBD2; abundance: once; j_gene: TRBJ2-4; v_gene: TRBV4-1; CDR3aa: CASSHGLTGTSGFFQYF; CDR3nt: TGCGCCAGCAGCCACGGACTTACCGGGACTAGCGGTTTTTTTCAGTACTTC
d_gene: TRBD1; abundance: .; j_gene: TRBJ1-6; v_gene: TRBV7-2; CDR3aa: CASSTGQGRQISPLHF; CDR3nt: TGTGCCAGCAGCACCGGACAGGGGCGGCAGATTTCACCCCTCCACTTT
d_gene: TRBD2; abundance: once; j_gene: TRBJ2-5; v_gene: TRBV5-5; CDR3aa: CASSSGWETQYF; CDR3nt: TGTGCCAGTAGTAGCGGGTGGGAGACCCAGTACTTC
d_gene: TRBD1; abundance: few; j_gene: TRBJ1-1; v_gene: TRBV4-1; CDR3aa: CASSPGQGTTEAFF; CDR3nt: TGCGCCAGCAGCCCCGGACAGGGAACGACTGAAGCTTTCTTT
d_gene: TRBD1; abundance: .; j_gene: TRBJ1-2; v_gene: TRBV5-4; CDR3aa: CASSLDSVQGAGYTF; CDR3nt: TGTGCCAGCAGCTTGGATTCCGTGCAGGGGGCAGGCTACACCTTC
d_gene: .; abundance: .; j_gene: TRBJ1-1; v_gene: TRBV9; CDR3aa: CASSPGSVNTEAFF; CDR3nt: TGTGCCAGCAGCCCCGGTAGCGTGAACACTGAAGCTTTCTTT
d_gene: .; abundance: .; j_gene: TRBJ1-5; v_gene: TRBV7-9; CDR3aa: CASSRGGQGQPQHF; CDR3nt: TGTGCCAGCAGCCGCGGGGGGCAGGGACAGCCCCAGCATTTT
d_gene: .; abundance: .; j_gene: TRBJ1-5; v_gene: TRBV7-2; CDR3aa: CASSLGRAGQPQHF; CDR3nt: TGTGCCAGCAGCTTAGGCAGGGCAGGACAGCCCCAGCATTTT
d_gene: .; abundance: few; j_gene: TRBJ2-7; v_gene: TRBV28; CDR3aa: CASRLAPRLGEQYF; CDR3nt: TGTGCCAGCAGACTAGCCCCACGTCTTGGCGAGCAGTACTTC
d_gene: .; abundance: .; j_gene: TRBJ1-1; v_gene: TRBV13; CDR3aa: CASSPYLLNTEAFF; CDR3nt: TGTGCCAGCAGCCCATACTTACTGAACACTGAAGCTTTCTTT
d_gene: .; abundance: .; j_gene: TRBJ1-1; v_gene: TRBV19; CDR3aa: CASGGGLNTEAFF; CDR3nt: TGTGCCAGCGGGGGGGGACTGAACACTGAAGCTTTCTTT
d_gene: TRBD1; abundance: .; j_gene: TRBJ1-2; v_gene: TRBV18; CDR3aa: CASSPDRGVGYGYTF; CDR3nt: TGTGCCAGCTCACCCGACAGGGGGGTAGGCTATGGCTACACCTTC